This TCR beta chain is drawn from a study of blood T cell repertoires in COVID-19. Study information: The analysed material was cDNA or gDNA that came from T cells, B-cell-depleted T cells, or PBMCs.

The CDR3 is 14 amino acids. Germline V gene lookup returns CDR1 MNHEY and CDR2 SMNVEV (reference sequence). Deletions cut 1 base from V and 9 bases from J, with 13 bases between. As processed by the authors: It was from reference gene primer amplification that nucleated cell counts were estimated. Clones were read by immunoSEQ multiplex PCR, and TCRdb kept only the in-frame ones, dropping some. Clone size and the V and J calls come from that table; the DNA yielded D and trimming. The table shows around 200,000 clones, with 86% occurring only once. The sequencing input was peripheral blood. The source is a man between 65 and 85 years old with active or convalescent COVID-19. This chain uses TRBV27 with TRBJ2-1; weak D call: TRBD1 (5 bases). Here the CDR3 reads CASSLYGAGVEQFF. CDR3 nucleotide sequence: TGTGCCAGCAGTTTATATGGGGCCGGAGTTGAGCAGTTCTTC.